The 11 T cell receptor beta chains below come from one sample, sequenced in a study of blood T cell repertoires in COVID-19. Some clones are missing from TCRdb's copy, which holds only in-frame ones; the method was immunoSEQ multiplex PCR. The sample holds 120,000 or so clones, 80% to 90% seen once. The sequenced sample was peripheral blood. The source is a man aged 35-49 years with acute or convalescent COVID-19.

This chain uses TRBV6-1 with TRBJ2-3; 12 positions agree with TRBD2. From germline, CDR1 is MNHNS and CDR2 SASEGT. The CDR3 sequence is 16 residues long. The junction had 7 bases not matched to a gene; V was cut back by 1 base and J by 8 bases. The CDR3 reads CASSEGRSSGRGTQYF. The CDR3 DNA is TGTGCCAGCAGTGAAGGGAGGTCTAGCGGGAGGGGTACGCAGTATTTT.

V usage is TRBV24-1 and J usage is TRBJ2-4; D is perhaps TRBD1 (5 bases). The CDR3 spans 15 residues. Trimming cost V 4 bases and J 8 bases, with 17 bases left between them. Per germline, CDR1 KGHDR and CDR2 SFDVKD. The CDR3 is CATSDPKTVGDIQYF. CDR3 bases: TGTGCCACCAGTGACCCGAAGACAGTTGGGGACATTCAGTACTTC.

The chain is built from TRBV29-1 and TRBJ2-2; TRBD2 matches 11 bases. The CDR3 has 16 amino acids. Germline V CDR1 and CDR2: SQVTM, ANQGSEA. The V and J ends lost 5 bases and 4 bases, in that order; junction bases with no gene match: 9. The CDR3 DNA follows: TGCAGCGTTTCTGGTTTAGCGGGAGGGGGCACCGGGGAGCTGTTTTTT. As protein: CSVSGLAGGGTGELFF.

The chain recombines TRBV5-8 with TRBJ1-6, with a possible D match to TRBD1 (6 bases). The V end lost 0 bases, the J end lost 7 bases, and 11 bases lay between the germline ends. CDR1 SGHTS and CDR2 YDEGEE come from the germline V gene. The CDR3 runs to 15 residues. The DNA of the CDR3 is TGTGCCAGCAGCTTGGGAGATACAGGGAATTCACCCCTCCACTTT. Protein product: CASSLGDTGNSPLHF.

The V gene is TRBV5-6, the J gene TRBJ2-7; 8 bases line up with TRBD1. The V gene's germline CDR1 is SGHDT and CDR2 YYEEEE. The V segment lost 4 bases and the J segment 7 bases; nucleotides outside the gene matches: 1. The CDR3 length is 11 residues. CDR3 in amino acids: CASSRTGEQYF. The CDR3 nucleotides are TGTGCCAGCAGCCGGACAGGGGAGCAGTACTTC.

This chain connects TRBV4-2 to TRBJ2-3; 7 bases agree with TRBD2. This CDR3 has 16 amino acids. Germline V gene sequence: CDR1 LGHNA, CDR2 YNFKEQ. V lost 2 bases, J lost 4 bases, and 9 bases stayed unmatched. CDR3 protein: CASSQRRGMGADTQYF. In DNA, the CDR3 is TGTGCCAGCAGCCAACGGCGGGGGATGGGAGCAGATACGCAGTATTTT.

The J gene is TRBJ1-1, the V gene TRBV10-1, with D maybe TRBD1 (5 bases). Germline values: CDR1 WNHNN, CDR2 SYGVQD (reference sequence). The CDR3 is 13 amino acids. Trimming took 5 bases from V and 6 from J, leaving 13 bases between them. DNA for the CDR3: TGCGCCAGCAGTAACGGGAGGGACGCTGAAGCTTTCTTT. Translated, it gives CASSNGRDAEAFF.

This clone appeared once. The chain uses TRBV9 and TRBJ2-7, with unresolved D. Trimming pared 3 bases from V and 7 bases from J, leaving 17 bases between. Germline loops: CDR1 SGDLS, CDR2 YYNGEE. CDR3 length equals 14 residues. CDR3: CASSAALSSREQYF. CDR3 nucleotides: TGTGCCAGCAGCGCTGCCCTCTCTTCGAGGGAGCAGTACTTC.

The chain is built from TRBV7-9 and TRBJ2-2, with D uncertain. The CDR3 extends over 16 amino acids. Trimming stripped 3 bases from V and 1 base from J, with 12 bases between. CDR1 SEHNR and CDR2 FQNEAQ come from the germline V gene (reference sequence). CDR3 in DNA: TGTGCCAGCAGCTTTATTCGGGTACAGAACACCGGGGAGCTGTTTTTT. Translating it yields CASSFIRVQNTGELFF. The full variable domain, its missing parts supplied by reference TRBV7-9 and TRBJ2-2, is DTGVSQNPRHKITKRGQNVTFRCDPISEHNRLYWYRQTLGQGPEFLTYFQNEAQLEKSRLLSDRFSAERPKGSFSTLEIQRTEQGDSAMYLCASSFIRVQNTGELFFGEGSRLTVL.

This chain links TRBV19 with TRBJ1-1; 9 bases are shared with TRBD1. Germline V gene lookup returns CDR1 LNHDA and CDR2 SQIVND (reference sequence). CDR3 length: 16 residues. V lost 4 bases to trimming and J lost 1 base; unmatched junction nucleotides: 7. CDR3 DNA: TGTGCCAGTAGTAGGCGACTGGGACAGGGGAACACTGAAGCTTTCTTT. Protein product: CASSRRLGQGNTEAFF.

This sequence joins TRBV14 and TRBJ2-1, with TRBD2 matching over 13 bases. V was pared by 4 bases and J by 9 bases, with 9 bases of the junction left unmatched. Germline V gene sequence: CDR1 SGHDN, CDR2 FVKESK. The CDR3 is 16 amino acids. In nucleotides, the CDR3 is TGTGCCAGCAGCCCCTCAGGACTAGCGGGAGACGCTGAGCAGTTCTTC. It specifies CASSPSGLAGDAEQFF.